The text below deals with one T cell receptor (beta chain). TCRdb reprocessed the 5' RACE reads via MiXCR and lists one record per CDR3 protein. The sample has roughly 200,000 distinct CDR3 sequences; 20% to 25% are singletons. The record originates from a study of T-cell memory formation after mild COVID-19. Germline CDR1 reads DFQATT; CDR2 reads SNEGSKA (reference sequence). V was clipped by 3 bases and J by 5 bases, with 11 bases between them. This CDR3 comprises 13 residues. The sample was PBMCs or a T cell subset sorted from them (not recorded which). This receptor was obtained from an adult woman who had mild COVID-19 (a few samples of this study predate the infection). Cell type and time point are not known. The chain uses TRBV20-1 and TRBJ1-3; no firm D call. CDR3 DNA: TGCAGTGCTAGGGTCAGTCCCAGAAACACCATATATTTT. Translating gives CSARVSPRNTIYF.